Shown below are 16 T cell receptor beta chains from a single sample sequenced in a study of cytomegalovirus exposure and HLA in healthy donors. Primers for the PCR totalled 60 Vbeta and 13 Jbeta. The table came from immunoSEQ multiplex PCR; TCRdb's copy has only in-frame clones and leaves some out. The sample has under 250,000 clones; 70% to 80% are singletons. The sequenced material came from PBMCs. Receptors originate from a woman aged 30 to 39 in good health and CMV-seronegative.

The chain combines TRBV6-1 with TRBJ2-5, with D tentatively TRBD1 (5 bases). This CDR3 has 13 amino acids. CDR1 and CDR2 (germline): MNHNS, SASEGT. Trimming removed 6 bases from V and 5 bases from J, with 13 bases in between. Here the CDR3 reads CASSRVSWETQYF. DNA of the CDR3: TGTGCCAGCAGCAGGGTTTCTTGGGAGACCCAGTACTTC.

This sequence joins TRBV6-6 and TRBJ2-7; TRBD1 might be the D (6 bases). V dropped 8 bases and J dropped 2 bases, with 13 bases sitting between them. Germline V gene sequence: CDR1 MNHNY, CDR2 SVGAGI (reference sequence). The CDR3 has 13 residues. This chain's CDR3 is CASAGAYPYEQYF. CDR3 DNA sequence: TGTGCCAGCGCAGGGGCCTACCCCTACGAGCAGTACTTC.

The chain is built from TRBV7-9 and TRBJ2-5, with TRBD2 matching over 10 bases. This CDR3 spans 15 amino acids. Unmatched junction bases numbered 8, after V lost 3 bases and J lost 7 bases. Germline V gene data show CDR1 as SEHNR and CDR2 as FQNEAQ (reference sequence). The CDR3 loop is CASSFRTSGVGTQYF. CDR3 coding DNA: TGTGCCAGCAGCTTCCGGACTAGCGGAGTCGGGACCCAGTACTTC.

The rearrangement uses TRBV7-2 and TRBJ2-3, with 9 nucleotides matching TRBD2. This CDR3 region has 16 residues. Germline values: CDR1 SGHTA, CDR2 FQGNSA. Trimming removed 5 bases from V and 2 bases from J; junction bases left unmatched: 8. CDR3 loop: CASSRGTSRATDTQYF. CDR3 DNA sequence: TGTGCCAGCAGCAGAGGGACTAGCAGGGCCACAGATACGCAGTATTTT.

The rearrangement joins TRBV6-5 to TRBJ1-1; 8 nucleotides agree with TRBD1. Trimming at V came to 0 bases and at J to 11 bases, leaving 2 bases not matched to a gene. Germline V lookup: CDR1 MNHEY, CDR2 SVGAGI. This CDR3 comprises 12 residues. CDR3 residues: CASSYSDREAFF. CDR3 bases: TGTGCCAGCAGTTACTCGGACAGGGAGGCTTTCTTT.

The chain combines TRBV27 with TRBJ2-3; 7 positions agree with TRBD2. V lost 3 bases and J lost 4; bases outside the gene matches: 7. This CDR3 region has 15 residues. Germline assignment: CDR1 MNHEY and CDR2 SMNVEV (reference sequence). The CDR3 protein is CASSFSRESPDTQYF. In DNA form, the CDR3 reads TGTGCCAGCAGTTTTTCGCGGGAGAGTCCAGATACGCAGTATTTT.

CDR3 DNA sequence: TGTGCCAGCAGCGTAGAGGGCGGGAGCCCCTCCGAGCAGTACTTC. Protein: CASSVEGGSPSEQYF. V gene TRBV9 combines with J gene TRBJ2-7; 7 bases are shared with TRBD2. The CDR3 extends over 15 amino acids. Germline V gene lookup returns CDR1 SGDLS and CDR2 YYNGEE. Unmatched junction bases numbered 9, after V lost 0 bases and J lost 6 bases.

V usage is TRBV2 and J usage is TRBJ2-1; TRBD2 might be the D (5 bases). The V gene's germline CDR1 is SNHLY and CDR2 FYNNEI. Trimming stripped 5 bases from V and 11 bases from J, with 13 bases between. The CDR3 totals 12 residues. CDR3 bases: TGTGCCAGCAGTCCGGAGCGGCATAAGCAGTTCTTC. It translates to CASSPERHKQFF.

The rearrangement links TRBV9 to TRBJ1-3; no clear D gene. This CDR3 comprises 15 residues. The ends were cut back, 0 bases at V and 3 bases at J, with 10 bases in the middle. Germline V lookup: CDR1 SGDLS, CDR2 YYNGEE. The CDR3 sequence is CASSVDLGSGNTIYF. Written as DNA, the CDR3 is TGTGCCAGCAGCGTAGACCTGGGGAGTGGAAACACCATATATTTT.

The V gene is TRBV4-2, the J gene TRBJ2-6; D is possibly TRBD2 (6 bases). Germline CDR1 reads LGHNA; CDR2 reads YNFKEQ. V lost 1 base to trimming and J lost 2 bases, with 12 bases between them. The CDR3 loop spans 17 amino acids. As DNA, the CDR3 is TGTGCCAGCAGCCAAGCCGGTAGCGGTACTGGGGCCAACGTCCTGACTTTC. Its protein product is CASSQAGSGTGANVLTF.

The CDR3 DNA reads as TGTGCCTGGAGTGTATATGGCAGGGGAGGGGATAGCAATCAGCCCCAGCATTTT. It codes for CAWSVYGRGGDSNQPQHF. The V and J genes are TRBV30 and TRBJ1-5; D may be TRBD1 (6 bases). CDR1 GTSNPN and CDR2 SVGIG come from the germline V gene (reference sequence). The CDR3 has 18 residues. Trimming removed 0 bases from V and 0 bases from J, with 18 bases in between. Using reference TRBV30 and TRBJ1-5 for the parts outside the CDR3, the full variable domain is SQTIHQWPATLVQPVGSPLSLECTVEGTSNPNLYWYRQAAGRGLQLLFYSVGIGQISSEVPQNLSASRPQDRQFILSSKKLLLSDSGFYLCAWSVYGRGGDSNQPQHFGDGTRLSIL.

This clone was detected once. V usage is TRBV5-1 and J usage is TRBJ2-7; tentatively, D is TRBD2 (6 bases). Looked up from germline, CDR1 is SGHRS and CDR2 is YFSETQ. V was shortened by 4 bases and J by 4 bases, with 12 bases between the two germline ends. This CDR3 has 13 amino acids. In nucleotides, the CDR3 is TGCGCCAGCAGCGCCACGGGAGATTACGAGCAGTACTTC. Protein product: CASSATGDYEQYF. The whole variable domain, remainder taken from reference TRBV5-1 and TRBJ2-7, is KAGVTQTPRYLIKTRGQQVTLSCSPISGHRSVSWYQQTPGQGLQFLFEYFSETQRNKGNFPGRFSGRQFSNSRSEMNVSTLELGDSALYLCASSATGDYEQYFGPGTRLTVT.

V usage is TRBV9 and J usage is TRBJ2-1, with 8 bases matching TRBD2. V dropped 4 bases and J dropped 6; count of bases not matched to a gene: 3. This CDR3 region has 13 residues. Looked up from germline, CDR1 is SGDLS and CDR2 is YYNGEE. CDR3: CASSLAGGNEQFF. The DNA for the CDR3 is TGTGCCAGCAGCCTGGCGGGGGGCAATGAGCAGTTCTTC.

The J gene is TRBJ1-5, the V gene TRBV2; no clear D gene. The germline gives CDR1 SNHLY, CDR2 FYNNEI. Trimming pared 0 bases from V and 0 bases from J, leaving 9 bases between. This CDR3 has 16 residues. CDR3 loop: CASSEAQKHSNQPQHF. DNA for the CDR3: TGTGCCAGCAGTGAAGCGCAGAAACATAGCAATCAGCCCCAGCATTTT.

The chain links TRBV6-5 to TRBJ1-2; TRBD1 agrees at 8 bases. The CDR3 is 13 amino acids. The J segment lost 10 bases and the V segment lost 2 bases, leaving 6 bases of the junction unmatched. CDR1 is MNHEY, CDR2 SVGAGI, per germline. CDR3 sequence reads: CASSYTGGAYYTF. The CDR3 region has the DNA TGTGCCAGCAGTTACACAGGGGGGGCCTACTACACCTTC.

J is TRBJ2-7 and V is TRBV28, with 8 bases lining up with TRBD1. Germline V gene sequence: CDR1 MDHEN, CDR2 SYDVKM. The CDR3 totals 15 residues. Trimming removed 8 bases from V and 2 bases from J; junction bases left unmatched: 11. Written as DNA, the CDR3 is TGTGCCAGCGGCTATCCGACGGGACAGGCCTACGAGCAGTACTTC. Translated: CASGYPTGQAYEQYF.